This TCR beta chain is from a study of post-analysis software for immune sequencing data. Unique molecular identifiers were present in the TCR beta cDNA libraries. TCRdb itself ran the PCR reads through MiXCR, one entry per CDR3 protein. The table shows hundreds of thousands of distinct CDR3 sequences, with around 60% occurring only once. The sample comprised blood. The TCR comes from a girl between 2 and 10 years old with multiple sclerosis.

As DNA, the CDR3 is TGTGCCAGCAGCTTTTGGGGTGGAGGCTATGGCTACACCTTC. It encodes CASSFWGGGYGYTF. The chain is built from TRBV5-8 and TRBJ1-2; D remains unclear. The CDR3 is 14 residues long. Germline V CDR1 and CDR2: SGHTS, YDEGEE. V lost 2 bases to trimming and J lost 4 bases, with 12 bases between them.